The 19 T cell receptor beta chains presented below share a single source sample, sequenced in a study of identical twins. TCRdb re-called the 5' RACE reads with MiXCR, one entry per CDR3 protein. This sample has about 690,000 distinct CDR3 sequences, with approximately 22% found just once. The same specimen was also included in a second study, on T cells expressing NK-cell markers.

The specimen sequenced was PBMCs. These receptors were taken from a woman under 30 in good health.

This clonotype showed up just a few times. The rearrangement uses TRBV5-5 and TRBJ1-1, with D possibly being TRBD1 (6 bases). Germline CDR1 SGHKS, CDR2 YYEKEE (reference sequence). V was cut by 3 bases and J by 5 bases, with 11 bases left in between. This CDR3 has 13 residues. This CDR3 reads CASSYGTPTEAFF. The CDR3 DNA is TGTGCCAGCAGCTACGGGACACCGACTGAAGCTTTCTTT.

This chain connects TRBV27 to TRBJ2-1; 12 bases are shared with TRBD2. The CDR3 covers 15 residues. The V segment lost 7 bases and the J segment 4 bases; nucleotides outside the gene matches: 5. CDR1 is MNHEY, CDR2 SMNVEV, per germline (reference sequence). The CDR3 protein is CASTLAGGPYNEQFF. The CDR3 DNA is TGTGCCAGCACCCTAGCGGGAGGGCCTTACAATGAGCAGTTCTTC.

This chain uses TRBV19 with TRBJ1-1; D remains ambiguous. Germline assignment: CDR1 LNHDA and CDR2 SQIVND (reference sequence). V dropped 5 bases and J dropped 1 base, with 11 bases sitting between them. The CDR3 runs to 14 residues. In DNA, the CDR3 is TGTGCCAGTAGTGTAACAATCCCGAACACTGAAGCTTTCTTT. It translates to CASSVTIPNTEAFF.

This clonotype was recorded a few times. The chain employs TRBV6-5 and TRBJ1-1; D uncertain. V was shortened by 0 bases and J by 4 bases, with 12 bases between the two germline ends. The CDR3 is 15 residues long. From germline, CDR1 is MNHEY and CDR2 SVGAGI. The CDR3 region has the DNA TGTGCCAGCAGTTACTCTGCAGGCTCATTCACTGAAGCTTTCTTT. Residues: CASSYSAGSFTEAFF.

V is TRBV7-9 and J is TRBJ2-1; D is undetermined. The germline V and J ends were trimmed by 3 bases and 8 bases, with 11 bases remaining between them. The CDR3 loop spans 13 amino acids. Germline V lookup: CDR1 SEHNR, CDR2 FQNEAQ (reference sequence). CDR3: CASSFPPSDEQFF. CDR3 sequence (DNA): TGTGCCAGCAGCTTCCCCCCCAGCGATGAGCAGTTCTTC.

This chain uses TRBV5-1 with TRBJ1-1; no reliable D call. Deletions cut 2 bases from V and 5 bases from J, with 10 bases between. The CDR3 covers 13 residues. Germline loops: CDR1 SGHRS, CDR2 YFSETQ. The CDR3 bases are TGCGCCAGCAGCTTTTGGGGTGAGACTGAAGCTTTCTTT. Its protein product is CASSFWGETEAFF.

The genes are TRBV7-9 and TRBJ2-3; 9 positions agree with TRBD2. Trimming cost V 3 bases and J 5 bases; bases outside gene matches: 6. The CDR3 sequence is 15 residues long. Per germline, CDR1 SEHNR and CDR2 FQNEAQ (reference sequence). CDR3 nucleotide sequence: TGTGCCAGCAGCTTGCGCGGGGGGGCCGGAGATACGCAGTATTTT. Translated, it gives CASSLRGGAGDTQYF.

In its sample, this clonotype was seen many times. V gene TRBV4-1 combines with J gene TRBJ2-7; 8 nucleotides align to TRBD2. The CDR3 covers 14 residues. Germline loops: CDR1 MGHRA, CDR2 YSYEKL. V was clipped by 4 bases and J by 6 bases; unmatched bases: 8. In nucleotides, the CDR3 is TGCGCCAGCAGCCCCGGGGTAGCGGGACTCGAGCAGTACTTC. Translating it yields CASSPGVAGLEQYF.

J is TRBJ1-6 and V is TRBV7-9; D is undetermined. Trimming shortened V by 5 bases and J by 8 bases, and 4 bases separated the two germline ends. The CDR3 has 11 residues. Germline V CDR1 and CDR2: SEHNR, FQNEAQ (reference sequence). CDR3 residues: CASSGDSPLHF. CDR3 nucleotides: TGTGCCAGCAGCGGCGATTCACCCCTCCACTTT.

This clonotype has a count of ten or more. The V call is TRBV6-1, the J call TRBJ1-1; D not certain. The V end lost 4 bases, the J end lost 6 bases, and 15 bases lay between the germline ends. The CDR3 covers 14 residues. The germline V gene encodes CDR1 MNHNS and CDR2 SASEGT. The CDR3 region has the DNA TGTGCCAGCAGTGGTAGGAAAGGGAGGTCTGAAGCTTTCTTT. Translation: CASSGRKGRSEAFF.

This clonotype was observed a few times. This chain uses TRBV3-1 with TRBJ1-5; D not resolved. The germline V and J ends were trimmed by 1 base and 9 bases, with 7 bases remaining between them. CDR3 length equals 12 residues. CDR1 and CDR2 (germline): LGHDT, YNNKEL (reference sequence). CDR3 DNA: TGTGCCAGCAGCCAAGTTTTGGGGCCCCAGCATTTT. It specifies CASSQVLGPQHF.

This clonotype has ten or more counts. The V gene is TRBV7-3, the J gene TRBJ2-3; unclear D gene. The germline V gene encodes CDR1 SGHTA and CDR2 FQGTGA. V lost 2 bases to trimming and J lost 4 bases, with 7 bases between them. This CDR3 region has 13 residues. The CDR3 loop reads CASSLGPADTQYF. CDR3 DNA: TGTGCCAGCAGCTTAGGGCCTGCAGATACGCAGTATTTT.

In this sample, this clonotype turned up many times. The CDR3 reads CASSLRQATYNEQFF. CDR3 nucleotide sequence: TGCGCCAGCAGCCTCCGACAGGCTACCTACAATGAGCAGTTCTTC. The chain links TRBV5-1 to TRBJ2-1, with a tentative D call TRBD1 (6 bases). Germline CDR1 reads SGHRS; CDR2 reads YFSETQ. The CDR3 runs to 15 residues. V gave up 4 bases and J gave up 2 bases, with 13 bases separating them.

This chain links TRBV20-1 with TRBJ2-2; either TRBD1 or TRBD2 may fit D (5 bases each). The CDR3 is 16 residues long. Germline V gene data show CDR1 as DFQATT and CDR2 as SNEGSKA (reference sequence). With 5 bases removed from V and 3 bases from J, the gap between germline ends came to 19 bases. CDR3 nucleotides: TGCAGTGCTCTCTTGCGGGCTAGGACATACACCGGGGAGCTGTTTTTT. Translated: CSALLRARTYTGELFF.

A few counts support this clonotype. The gene calls are TRBV7-2 and TRBJ1-6, with 9 bases matching TRBD1. CDR3 length: 15 residues. V shed 6 bases and J 10 bases; nucleotides not matched to a gene: 10. Germline lookup yields CDR1 SGHTA and CDR2 FQGNSA. Written as DNA, the CDR3 is TGTGCCAGCAGACCTGGGACAGGGTCGGGGTCACCCCTCCACTTT. Encoded protein: CASRPGTGSGSPLHF.

The V gene is TRBV5-1, the J gene TRBJ2-1; no firm D call. Between the trimmed V and J ends, which lost 1 base and 9 bases, there was a span of 5 bases. CDR1 is SGHRS and CDR2 is YFSETQ in the germline V gene. The CDR3 sequence is 11 residues long. This chain's CDR3 is CASSLFLEQFF. CDR3 bases: TGCGCCAGCAGCTTGTTTCTTGAGCAGTTCTTC.

This clonotype was detected a few times. The chain employs TRBV7-9 and TRBJ2-1; 7 bases match TRBD2. CDR1 is SEHNR and CDR2 is FQNEAQ in the germline V gene (reference sequence). This CDR3 has 13 residues. Trimming at V came to 4 bases and at J to 15 bases, leaving 12 bases not matched to a gene. CDR3 residues: CASSSQLASGGFF. In nucleotides, the CDR3 is TGTGCCAGCAGCTCGCAACTAGCCTCGGGGGGGTTCTTC.

The chain couples TRBV9 to TRBJ2-1; the D call may be TRBD1 or TRBD2 (5 bases each). The V gene lost 0 bases and the J gene lost 2 bases, with 12 bases spanning the gap. The length of the CDR3 is 16 residues. Germline V gene data show CDR1 as SGDLS and CDR2 as YYNGEE. The CDR3 nucleotides read TGTGCCAGCAGCGTAGAGCGAGGGGTGGCCTACAATGAGCAGTTCTTC. It is translated as CASSVERGVAYNEQFF.

The CDR3 nucleotides are TGTGCCAGCAACGCCGGCGAGATCTACGAGCAGTACTTC. It specifies CASNAGEIYEQYF. V and J are TRBV21-1 and TRBJ2-7. TRBV21-1 is shown as a pseudogene. The CDR3 is 13 amino acids.